These 8 T cell receptor beta chains were sequenced from one sample in a study of T cells in Graves' hyperthyroidism and ophthalmopathy. Amplification yielded TCR beta CDR3 regions, with RNA transcripts as the source. Researchers ran a first-round RT-PCR on the TCR CDR3 using the HTBI primer set. TCRdb re-called the multiplex PCR reads with MiXCR, one entry per CDR3 protein. The sample contains some 300,000 distinct CDR3 sequences, 10% to 15% of which appear only once. Sequencing was done on a sample of blood. All receptors derive from a woman aged 25 to 39 with Graves' hyperthyroidism that later progressed to Graves' ophthalmopathy.

There are many counts of this clonotype. The chain links TRBV3-1 to TRBJ1-1; 8 nucleotides agree with TRBD1. V lost 5 bases to trimming and J lost 8 bases; unmatched junction nucleotides: 10. The CDR3 is 14 amino acids. Germline lookup yields CDR1 LGHDT and CDR2 YNNKEL (reference sequence). The CDR3 bases are TGTGCCAGCAGCTCCCCAGGGGGCAAGTTAGAAGCTTTCTTT. This gives the protein CASSSPGGKLEAFF.

A note on this clonotype: Just one base apart from a much larger clone, this may be a read error. The V and J genes are TRBV6-2 or TRBV6-3 and TRBJ1-1; TRBD1 aligns across 8 bases. This CDR3 is built from 15 residues. The germline gives CDR1 MNHEY, CDR2 SVGEGT. CDR3 coding DNA: TGTGCCAGCAGTCGCACAGGGGGTCTAAACACTGAAGCTCTCTTT. Translation: CASSRTGGLNTEALF.

This clonotype has at least ten counts. The chain links TRBV6-2 or TRBV6-3 to TRBJ2-7; D is uncertain. V was trimmed by 5 bases and J by 4 bases, leaving 9 bases between them. Per the germline V gene, CDR1 is MNHEY and CDR2 is SVGEGT. The CDR3 runs 12 residues. The CDR3 nucleotides are TGTGCCAGCAGTCAATCCCCTTACGAGCAGTACTTC. The encoded protein is CASSQSPYEQYF.

The V gene is TRBV27, the J gene TRBJ2-1, with 7 bases identical to TRBD2. CDR1 and CDR2 from the germline V gene are MNHEY and SMNVEV (reference sequence). This CDR3 has 15 residues. Trimming took 7 bases from V and 8 from J; bases not matched to a gene: 14. In DNA form, the CDR3 reads TGTGCCAGCAATTTGTGGGGGAGGGCCGGTGATGAGCAGTTCTTC. Protein sequence: CASNLWGRAGDEQFF.

This clonotype was seen many times. J is TRBJ2-5 and V is TRBV28, with a tentative D call TRBD2 (5 bases). CDR3 size: 14 residues. CDR1 is MDHEN, CDR2 SYDVKM, per germline. V dropped 4 bases and J dropped 5 bases, with 14 bases sitting between them. The CDR3 DNA sequence: TGTGCCAGCAGTTCGCCGCCGGGGTTGGAGACCCAGTACTTC. This gives the protein CASSSPPGLETQYF.

This clonotype was counted only a few times. At one end the junction does not follow the germline gene, possibly because of a read error. The chain carries TRBV4-1 and TRBJ2-7, with D possibly TRBD1 on 6 matching bases. Germline V gene lookup returns CDR1 MGHRA and CDR2 YSYEKL. This CDR3 is built from 14 residues. The CDR3 coding sequence is TGCGCCATCAGCCTGCGAGGGGGACCCTCCGAGCAGTACTTC. Its translation is CAISLRGGPSEQYF.

Ten or more counts support this clonotype. The chain carries TRBV2 and TRBJ1-3, with 10 bases fitting TRBD1. V lost 6 bases, J lost 13 bases, and 6 bases stayed unmatched. Germline CDR1 reads SNHLY; CDR2 reads FYNNEI. The CDR3 sequence is 12 residues long. The CDR3 DNA reads as TGTGCCAGCAGGCCGGGACAGGGGATGATATATTTT. This codes for CASRPGQGMIYF.

This rearrangement joins TRBV4-3 to TRBJ2-7; 9 bases align to TRBD1. The closer fit of TRBJ2-1 to the DNA end suggests the J call may be wrong. The CDR3 extends over 15 amino acids. Looked up from germline, CDR1 is LGHNA and CDR2 is YSLEER. The CDR3 DNA reads as TGCGCCAGCAGCCAAGAACCGGGACAGGGCTACGAGCAGTTCTTC. This codes for CASSQEPGQGYEQFF.